Following are 32 T cell receptor beta chains from one sample sequenced in a study of T cells in Graves' hyperthyroidism and ophthalmopathy. Researchers took RNA transcripts and amplified the TCR beta CDR3 regions from them. Primed by the HTBI set, a first-round RT-PCR was run on the TCR CDR3. TCRdb re-derived calls from the multiplex PCR reads in MiXCR, one entry per CDR3 protein. The sample has roughly 500,000 distinct CDR3 sequences; roughly 16% are singletons. Sequenced: blood. The receptors were gathered from a woman in her thirties with Graves' ophthalmopathy.

This clonotype was detected a few times. A junction boundary mismatches the germline segment, possibly from a read error. The chain employs TRBV11-2 and TRBJ1-2; D might be TRBD1 (5 bases). Germline CDR1 SGHAT, CDR2 FQNNGV. This CDR3 is built from 16 residues. In DNA, the CDR3 is TGTGCCAGCAGCCTAGAACCCACCGGGACTCGTTCTGGCTACACCTTC. Protein: CASSLEPTGTRSGYTF.

This clonotype was seen many times. V usage is TRBV28 and J usage is TRBJ2-2, with D perhaps being TRBD1 or TRBD2 (5 bases each). The CDR3 runs to 15 residues. Germline V lookup: CDR1 MDHEN, CDR2 SYDVKM. Trimming took 6 bases from V and 4 from J, leaving 15 bases between them. The CDR3 sequence is CASSWVFGATGELFF. As DNA, the CDR3 is TGTGCCAGCAGCTGGGTTTTCGGGGCCACCGGGGAGCTGTTTTTT.

The chain carries TRBV20-1 and TRBJ2-7; TRBD2 matches 9 bases. J lost 4 bases, V lost 0 bases, and 16 bases had no gene match. The CDR3 loop spans 18 amino acids. Germline CDR1 DFQATT, CDR2 SNEGSKA (reference sequence). CDR3 coding DNA: TGCAGTGCTAGAGATCCCCTAGCGGGGAGGGAGGATAGTTACGAGCAGTACTTC. It codes for CSARDPLAGREDSYEQYF.

The chain joins TRBV9 to TRBJ2-7; D is unresolved. With 0 bases removed from V and 6 bases from J, the gap between germline ends came to 10 bases. This CDR3 region has 13 residues. CDR1 is SGDLS, CDR2 YYNGEE, per germline. CDR3 DNA: TGTGCCAGCAGCGTAGGTGAGCCCTCCGAGCAGTACTTC. It is translated as CASSVGEPSEQYF.

The V call is TRBV20-1, the J call TRBJ2-1, with D tentatively TRBD2 (7 bases). CDR3 length: 13 residues. Germline loops: CDR1 DFQATT, CDR2 SNEGSKA (reference sequence). The V and J ends lost 6 bases and 4 bases respectively, with 13 bases between them. The CDR3 is CSARRGGYNEQFF. The CDR3 bases are TGCAGTGCCCGGAGGGGGGGGTACAATGAGCAGTTCTTC.

This clonotype was picked up a small number of times. The CDR3, as DNA: TGCGCCAGCTCCTCCCAGCGGGCAACAGATACGCAGTATTTT. Translated, it gives CASSSQRATDTQYF. The chain combines TRBV5-1 with TRBJ2-3, with D maybe TRBD2 (6 bases). The CDR3 covers 14 residues. Germline V gene lookup returns CDR1 SGHRS and CDR2 YFSETQ. With 7 bases removed from V and 3 bases from J, the gap between germline ends came to 15 bases.

The rearrangement joins TRBV2 to TRBJ2-2; 12 positions agree with TRBD1. The germline V gene has CDR1 SNHLY and CDR2 FYNNEI. There are 16 residues in the CDR3. V lost 5 bases to trimming and J lost 4 bases; unmatched junction nucleotides: 5. CDR3 sequence (DNA): TGTGCCAGCAGTTGGGGACAGGGGGCGCCCACCGGGGAGCTGTTTTTT. It is translated as CASSWGQGAPTGELFF.

The chain joins TRBV6-1 to TRBJ2-1, with D perhaps TRBD1 (6 bases). Per the germline V gene, CDR1 is MNHNS and CDR2 is SASEGT. There are 15 residues in the CDR3. Deletions cut 8 bases from V and 4 bases from J, with 18 bases between. CDR3 loop: CASRIPGTKYNEQFF. In nucleotides, the CDR3 is TGTGCCAGCCGGATCCCCGGGACAAAATACAATGAGCAGTTCTTC.

This clonotype was detected only a few times. The chain couples TRBV3-2 to TRBJ2-7. TRBV3-2 constitutes a pseudogene. The CDR3 contains 13 residues. The DNA for the CDR3 is TGTGCCAGCAGCCAATTAGGGTTTGCCGAGCAGTACTTC. As protein: CASSQLGFAEQYF.

A remark on this clonotype: A much bigger clone sits one base away, suggesting this may be a read error. The chain employs TRBV20-1 and TRBJ2-1; no clear D gene. Germline CDR1 is DFQATT and CDR2 is SNEGSKA (reference sequence). The CDR3 extends over 11 amino acids. CDR3 coding DNA: TGCAGTGCCCCCACCTACAATGAGCAGTCCTTC. This encodes CSAPTYNEQSF.

The genes are TRBV5-6 and TRBJ1-5; no clear D. The length of the CDR3 is 15 residues. The germline gives CDR1 SGHDT, CDR2 YYEEEE. V was cut by 0 bases and J by 6 bases, with 13 bases left in between. The CDR3 DNA reads TGTGCCAGCAGCTTGGCCGGCATTATCGGTCAGCCCCAGCATTTT. This gives the protein CASSLAGIIGQPQHF.

This clonotype has more than one count but fewer than ten. The V call is TRBV19, the J call TRBJ1-1; D not certain. Germline V CDR1 and CDR2: LNHDA, SQIVND (reference sequence). The CDR3 covers 15 residues. V was clipped by 5 bases and J by 4 bases, with 17 bases between them. CDR3 residues: CASSFYGLGGTEAFF. The CDR3 coding sequence is TGTGCCAGTAGTTTTTACGGGTTAGGCGGCACTGAAGCTTTCTTT.

A remark on this clonotype: It may be a read error: a sequence one base away is much more abundant. The rearrangement joins TRBV27 to TRBJ2-1, with TRBD2 identical over 9 bases. CDR3 length equals 18 residues. Germline lookup yields CDR1 MNHEY and CDR2 SMNVEV (reference sequence). This chain's CDR3 is CASSLLGGRATGYNEQSF. The CDR3 DNA reads as TGTGCCAGCAGTTTACTGGGCGGGAGGGCCACGGGCTACAATGAGCAGTCCTTC.

The sample holds many counts of this clonotype. A read error may account for a junction end that differs from germline. In nucleotides, the CDR3 is TGTGCCAGCAGTATAGCCGGGACAGGCTACAATGAGCAGTTCTTC. Translating gives CASSIAGTGYNEQFF. The chain employs TRBV12-3 or TRBV12-4 and TRBJ2-1, with TRBD1 matching over 8 bases. There are 15 residues in the CDR3.

This clonotype has just a few counts. The chain couples TRBV25-1 to TRBJ2-2, with D possibly matching TRBD2 (6 bases). Germline assignment: CDR1 MGHDK and CDR2 SYGVNS. Trimming took 6 bases from V and 4 from J, leaving 12 bases between them. The CDR3 length is 14 residues. In nucleotides, the CDR3 is TGTGCCAGCAGAGGGGAGGTTGGCACCGGGGAGCTGTTTTTT. This sequence encodes CASRGEVGTGELFF.

A word on this clonotype: The junction and the germline gene differ at one end; a read error may be behind it. The V gene is TRBV4-3, the J gene TRBJ2-7; 9 nucleotides line up with TRBD2. The CDR3 runs 16 residues. Germline lookup yields CDR1 LGHNA and CDR2 YSLEER. In DNA form, the CDR3 reads TGCGCCAGCAGCCAGGACCGACTAGCGGTCTCCTACGAGCAGCACTTC. It specifies CASSQDRLAVSYEQHF.

As concerns this clonotype: Possible read error: a much larger clone is one base away. The final CDR3 position lacks the conserved phenylalanine or tryptophan, pointing to a likely read error. The J gene is TRBJ2-2, the V gene TRBV7-2, with D possibly matching TRBD1 (5 bases). The J call may be faulty, since TRBJ1-1 better matches the DNA end. The CDR3 length is 14 residues. CDR1 is SGHTA, CDR2 FQGNSA, per germline. CDR3 in DNA: TGTGCCAGCAGCCCCGGGACGGAGAACTGGGGAGCTTTCCTT. As protein: CASSPGTENWGAFL.

This clonotype was observed at least ten times. The V gene is TRBV5-6, the J gene TRBJ2-1, with D possibly matching TRBD2 (6 bases). The CDR3 length is 16 residues. The germline V gene encodes CDR1 SGHDT and CDR2 YYEEEE. Trimming left V 1 base short and J 0 bases short, with 11 bases between. CDR3 residues: CASSLFGGTSYNEQFF. CDR3 sequence (DNA): TGTGCCAGCAGCTTGTTTGGGGGGACCTCCTACAATGAGCAGTTCTTC. Together with reference TRBV5-6 and TRBJ2-1, the CDR3 gives the full variable domain: DAGVTQSPTHLIKTRGQQVTLRCSPKSGHDTVSWYQQALGQGPQFIFQYYEEEERQRGNFPDRFSGHQFPNYSSELNVNALLLGDSALYLCASSLFGGTSYNEQFFGPGTRLTVL.

In its sample, this clonotype was seen many times. The chain carries TRBV7-2 and TRBJ2-3, with 8 nucleotides matching TRBD2. Trimming at V came to 3 bases and at J to 3 bases, leaving 2 bases not matched to a gene. This CDR3 has 14 residues. The germline gives CDR1 SGHTA, CDR2 FQGNSA. The CDR3 coding sequence is TGTGCCAGCAGCTTGAGCGGGAGAACAGATACGCAGTATTTT. Its translation: CASSLSGRTDTQYF.

This clonotype was found a few times. This chain links TRBV28 with TRBJ2-6; TRBD1 matches 8 bases. CDR1 is MDHEN, CDR2 SYDVKM, per germline. This CDR3 is built from 16 residues. The junction had 3 bases not matched to a gene; V was cut back by 3 bases and J by 2 bases. In nucleotides, the CDR3 is TGTGCCAGCAGTTTCCTGGACAGGGCTGGGGCCAACGTCCTGACTTTC. Translating it yields CASSFLDRAGANVLTF.

This clonotype came up a few times. The V gene is TRBV10-3, the J gene TRBJ1-6; a weak D match, TRBD1 (6 bases). The CDR3 has 15 amino acids. Germline V gives CDR1 ENHRY, CDR2 SYGVKD. V gave up 3 bases and J gave up 7 bases, with 13 bases separating them. CDR3 amino acids: CAISDPGGRNSPLHF. CDR3 DNA sequence: TGTGCCATCAGTGACCCGGGGGGCCGGAATTCACCCCTCCACTTT.

This clonotype was found many times. The gene calls are TRBV20-1 and TRBJ2-7; D uncertain. Trimming removed 3 bases at V and 2 bases at J, with 8 bases between. CDR1 is DFQATT, CDR2 SNEGSKA, per germline (reference sequence). This CDR3 comprises 12 residues. The CDR3 loop is CSASRDPYEQYF. In DNA form, the CDR3 reads TGCAGTGCTAGTAGAGACCCCTACGAGCAGTACTTC.

This clonotype was seen a handful of times. V and J are TRBV24-1 and TRBJ2-7; weak D call: TRBD2 (6 bases). CDR1 and CDR2 from the germline V gene are KGHDR and SFDVKD. V lost 10 bases and J lost 1, with 16 bases in between. This CDR3 spans 14 amino acids. The CDR3 sequence: CATSLGLQSYEQYF. The CDR3 nucleotides read TGTGCCACTTCCCTAGGACTACAATCCTACGAGCAGTACTTC.

The chain joins TRBV19 to TRBJ2-6; TRBD1 matches 7 bases. The CDR3 consists of 16 residues. CDR1 is LNHDA and CDR2 is SQIVND in the germline V gene (reference sequence). V gave up 4 bases and J gave up 0 bases; unmatched junction bases: 3. The CDR3: CASSRGGSSGANVLTF. The DNA for the CDR3 is TGTGCCAGTAGTAGAGGGGGCAGCTCTGGGGCCAACGTCCTGACTTTC. Full variable domain (rest looked up from reference TRBV19 and TRBJ2-6): DGGITQSPKYLFRKEGQNVTLSCEQNLNHDAMYWYRQDPGQGLRLIYYSQIVNDFQKGDIAEGYSVSREKKESFPLTVTSAQKNPTAFYLCASSRGGSSGANVLTFGAGSRLTVL.

The table lists this clonotype with a few counts. The gene calls are TRBV19 and TRBJ1-5, with D possibly TRBD1 on 6 matching bases. The CDR3 loop spans 13 amino acids. The germline V and J ends were trimmed by 4 bases and 4 bases, with 8 bases remaining between them. Germline assignment: CDR1 LNHDA and CDR2 SQIVND (reference sequence). The CDR3 DNA reads TGTGCCAGTAGTACCGGGACAAATCAGCCCCAGCATTTT. Amino acids: CASSTGTNQPQHF.

Many counts were recorded for this clonotype. This CDR3 reads CAWSGLRNYEQYF. CDR3 sequence (DNA): TGTGCCTGGAGCGGACTCCGTAATTACGAGCAGTACTTC. V is TRBV30 and J is TRBJ2-7; TRBD2 might be the D (5 bases). The germline CDR1 and CDR2 sequences are GTSNPN and SVGIG (reference sequence). V dropped 3 bases and J dropped 4 bases, with 13 bases sitting between them. CDR3 length: 13 residues.

This clonotype was recorded at least ten times. This rearrangement joins TRBV2 to TRBJ1-6; 7 nucleotides match TRBD1. The trim removed 8 bases at V and 1 base at J, leaving 5 bases unmatched. CDR1 and CDR2 from the germline V gene are SNHLY and FYNNEI. This CDR3 region has 15 residues. The CDR3 nucleotides are TGTGCCAGCGGACGACAGGGTTCCTATAATTCACCCCTCCACTTT. Its translation: CASGRQGSYNSPLHF.

This clonotype was counted many times. The gene calls are TRBV6-1 and TRBJ1-3, with unresolved D. The CDR3 sequence is 14 residues long. Germline CDR1 MNHNS, CDR2 SASEGT. The V gene lost 5 bases and the J gene lost 0 bases, with 8 bases spanning the gap. DNA of the CDR3: TGTGCCAGCAGTTACCGGAACTCTGGAAACACCATATATTTT. Translated: CASSYRNSGNTIYF.

This clonotype was observed a few times. The genes are TRBV7-9 and TRBJ2-5; TRBD2 matches at 15 bases. The CDR3 is 17 residues long. V lost 8 bases, J lost 5 bases, and 12 bases stayed unmatched. In germline, CDR1 is SEHNR, CDR2 FQNEAQ (reference sequence). In DNA form, the CDR3 reads TGTGCCAGCGGCAGGACTAGCGGGAGGGCCATGGGTGAGACCCAGTACTTC. It yields the protein CASGRTSGRAMGETQYF. The full variable domain, with the rest looked up from reference TRBV7-9 and TRBJ2-5, is DTGVSQNPRHKITKRGQNVTFRCDPISEHNRLYWYRQTLGQGPEFLTYFQNEAQLEKSRLLSDRFSAERPKGSFSTLEIQRTEQGDSAMYLCASGRTSGRAMGETQYFGPGTRLLVL.

This clonotype was picked up many times. This chain links TRBV18 with TRBJ1-4; the D is unclear. CDR1 is KGHSH, CDR2 LQKENI, per germline. The CDR3 covers 14 residues. Trimming stripped 5 bases from V and 8 bases from J, with 15 bases between. CDR3 loop: CASSVRAVWEKLFF. In DNA, the CDR3 is TGTGCCAGCTCAGTTCGGGCAGTCTGGGAAAAACTGTTTTTT.

V usage is TRBV29-1 and J usage is TRBJ2-1, with 14 bases fitting TRBD2. CDR3 size: 15 residues. The V and J ends lost 5 bases and 3 bases, in that order; junction bases with no gene match: 3. The V gene's germline CDR1 is SQVTM and CDR2 ANQGSEA. CDR3 amino acids: CSVQGTSGSYNEQFF. CDR3 DNA sequence: TGCAGCGTTCAAGGGACTAGCGGGAGCTACAATGAGCAGTTCTTC.

The rearrangement links TRBV28 to TRBJ1-2, with 8 nucleotides matching TRBD1. Trimming took 8 bases from V and 4 from J; bases not matched to a gene: 9. There are 14 residues in the CDR3. Per germline, CDR1 MDHEN and CDR2 SYDVKM. The CDR3 bases are TGTGCCAGCTCCCACAGGGGGTATTTCTATGGCTACACCTTC. Amino acids: CASSHRGYFYGYTF.